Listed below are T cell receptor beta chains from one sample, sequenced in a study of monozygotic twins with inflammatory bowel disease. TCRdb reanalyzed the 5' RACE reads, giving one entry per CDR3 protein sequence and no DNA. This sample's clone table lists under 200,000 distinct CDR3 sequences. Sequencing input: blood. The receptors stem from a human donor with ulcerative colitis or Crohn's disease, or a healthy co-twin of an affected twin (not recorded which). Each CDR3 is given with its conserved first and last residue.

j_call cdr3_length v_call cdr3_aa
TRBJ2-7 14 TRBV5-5 CASSLGREYSRQYF
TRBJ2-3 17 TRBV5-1 CASSLPWDRSGADTQYF
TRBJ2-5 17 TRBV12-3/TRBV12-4 CASSHRGQWARQETQYF
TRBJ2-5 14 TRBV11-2 CASSTTGEGETQYF
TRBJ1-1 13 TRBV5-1 CASSLEPNTEAFF
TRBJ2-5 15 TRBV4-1 CASSHDRDYQETQYF
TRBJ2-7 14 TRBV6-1 CASSPKGGSYEQYF
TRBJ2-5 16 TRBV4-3 CASSPPWREYQETQYF
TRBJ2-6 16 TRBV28 CASSPQGPYGANVLTF
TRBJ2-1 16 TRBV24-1 CATSDSSGRGYNEQFF
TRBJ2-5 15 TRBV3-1 CASSLAGRYQETQYF
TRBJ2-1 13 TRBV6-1 CASSLFQGYEQFF
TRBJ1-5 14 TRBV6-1 CASSPTASNQPQHF
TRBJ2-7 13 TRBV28 CASSLLRGYEQYF
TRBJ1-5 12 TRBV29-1 CSVGLGDQPQHF
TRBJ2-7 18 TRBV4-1 CASSQDTRSGLVDYEQYF
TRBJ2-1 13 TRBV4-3 CASSQEVTGPTFF
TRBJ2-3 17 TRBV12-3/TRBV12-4 CASSKGLAAGSTDTQYF
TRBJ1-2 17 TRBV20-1 CSAVGQGTDLLEYGYTF
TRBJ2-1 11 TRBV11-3 CASSLYEEQFF
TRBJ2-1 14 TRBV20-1 CSATPDTGYNEQFF
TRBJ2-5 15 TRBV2 CANSLTGTLRETQYF
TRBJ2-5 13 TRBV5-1 CASSDRYKETQYF
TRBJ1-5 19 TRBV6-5 CASSYGRDRGRNSNQPQHF
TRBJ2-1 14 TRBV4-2 CASGRQYSYNEQFF
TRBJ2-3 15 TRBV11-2 CASSSRLAGKDTQYF
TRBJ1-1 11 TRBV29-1 CSVGNGAEAFF
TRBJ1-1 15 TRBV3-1 CASSLVGGGNTEAFF
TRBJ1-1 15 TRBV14 CASSQEWAENTEAFF
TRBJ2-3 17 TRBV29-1 CSVALGRGTSSTDTQYF
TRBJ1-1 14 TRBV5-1 CASSLDTWDTEAFF
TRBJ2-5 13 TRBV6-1 CASSLDREETQYF
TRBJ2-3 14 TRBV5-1 CASSLRLASDTQYF
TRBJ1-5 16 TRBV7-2 CASSLGFQGRNQPQHF
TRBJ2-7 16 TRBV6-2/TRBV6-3 CASSSLAEVSRYEQYF
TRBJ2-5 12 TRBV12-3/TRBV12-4 CASSIWGETQYF
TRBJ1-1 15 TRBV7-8 CASSRFMGVNTEAFF
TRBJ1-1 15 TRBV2 CASGTRTGGIAEAFF
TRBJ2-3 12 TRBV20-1 CSAPPNTDTQYF
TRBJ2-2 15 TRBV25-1 CASTMRRDDTGELFF
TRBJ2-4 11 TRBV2 CASSFGQDGYF
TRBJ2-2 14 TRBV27 CASRPTGGSVELFF
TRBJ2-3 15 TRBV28 CASRSSGARRDTQYF
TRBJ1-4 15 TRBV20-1 CSARLHIATNEKLFF
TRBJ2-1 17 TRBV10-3 CAISDLAGLAFYNEQFF
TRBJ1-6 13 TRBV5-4 CASSFGGDSPLHF
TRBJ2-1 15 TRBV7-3 CASSLIGANSFGQFF
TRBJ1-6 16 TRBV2 CASRATGTASNSPLHF
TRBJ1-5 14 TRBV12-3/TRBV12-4 CASSPGQFNQPQHF
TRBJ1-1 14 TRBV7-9 CASSLSGSNTEAFF
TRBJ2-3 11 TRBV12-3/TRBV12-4 CASRQRYTQYF
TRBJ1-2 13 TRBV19 CASSRDPNYGYTF
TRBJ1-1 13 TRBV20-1 CSAFKGRADEAFF
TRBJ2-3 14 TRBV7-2 CASSPDIGSDTQYF
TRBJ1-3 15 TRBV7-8 CASSFLVGSGNTIYF
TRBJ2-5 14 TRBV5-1 CASSVLAGGETQYF
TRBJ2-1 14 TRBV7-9 CASSTGFSGDEQFF